This entry describes one T cell receptor (beta chain). Its cognate antigen is unknown. The TCR beta cDNA libraries carried unique molecular identifiers. T cells, roughly 0.85 to 10 million of them, yielded 500,000 to 600,000 cDNA molecules. TCRdb analysed the PCR reads with MiXCR anew, one entry per CDR3 protein. The data hold hundreds of thousands of distinct CDR3 sequences, with around 60% observed a single time. The sample originates from a study of post-analysis software for immune sequencing data. Study-level information: Several disease courses (relapsing-remitting, secondary progressive and progressive-relapsing) of multiple sclerosis were included.

General study points: The F measure placed samples prepared in the same batch into strongly shared clusters. The study found significantly lower normalized Chao1 diversity in multiple sclerosis patients than in controls. Patients showed TRBV5-6, TRBV5-1 and TRBV20-1 among four to six TRBV segments more frequent than in controls.

V lost 6 bases to trimming and J lost 6 bases; unmatched junction nucleotides: 4. The CDR3 is 14 amino acids. The receptor's source is a girl aged 2-15 years with multiple sclerosis. This chain links TRBV12-3 or TRBV12-4 with TRBJ1-5, with TRBD1 matching over 11 bases. The sequenced sample was blood. CDR3 sequence reads: CASRGGTGGQPQHF. For the CDR3, the DNA is TGTGCCAGCAGGGGGGGGACAGGGGGTCAGCCCCAGCATTTT.